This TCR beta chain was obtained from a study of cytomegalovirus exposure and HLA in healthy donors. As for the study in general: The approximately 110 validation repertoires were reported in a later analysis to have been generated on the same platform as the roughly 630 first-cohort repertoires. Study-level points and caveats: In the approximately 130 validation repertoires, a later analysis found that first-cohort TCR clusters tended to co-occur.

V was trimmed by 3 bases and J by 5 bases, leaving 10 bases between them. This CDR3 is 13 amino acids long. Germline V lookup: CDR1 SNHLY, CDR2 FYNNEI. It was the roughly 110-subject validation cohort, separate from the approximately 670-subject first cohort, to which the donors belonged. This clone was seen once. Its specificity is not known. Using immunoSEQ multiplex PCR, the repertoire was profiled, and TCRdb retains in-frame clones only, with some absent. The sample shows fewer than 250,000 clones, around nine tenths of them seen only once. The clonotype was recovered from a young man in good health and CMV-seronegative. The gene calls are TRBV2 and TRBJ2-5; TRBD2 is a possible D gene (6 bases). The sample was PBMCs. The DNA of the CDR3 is TGTGCCAGCAGTGAGGACTATCGGGAGACCCAGTACTTC. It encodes CASSEDYRETQYF.